A single sample gave rise to the 15 T cell receptor beta chains below, sequenced in a study of control samples from healthy donors and cancer patients. Profiled with immunoSEQ multiplex PCR; TCRdb holds only in-frame clones, not every one. The table shows about 160,000 clones, with around 94% occurring only once. Sequenced material: PBMCs. Every receptor here comes from a man between 60 and 70 years old with colorectal cancer.

This chain connects TRBV28 to TRBJ1-4; D gene ambiguous. The germline gives CDR1 MDHEN, CDR2 SYDVKM. The ends were cut back, 7 bases at V and 4 bases at J, with 16 bases in the middle. There are 15 residues in the CDR3. CDR3 coding DNA: TGTGCCAGCATCCCTTCCGCCGGGAATAATGAAAAACTGTTTTTT. It encodes CASIPSAGNNEKLFF.

This rearrangement joins TRBV4-3 to TRBJ1-6; no clear D. The CDR3 covers 15 residues. CDR1 is LGHNA, CDR2 YSLEER, per germline. The V and J ends lost 2 bases and 7 bases respectively, with 12 bases between them. The CDR3 DNA reads as TGCGCCAGCAGCCAATCCTATCAGGTGAATTCACCCCTCCACTTT. Encoded protein: CASSQSYQVNSPLHF.

The chain has TRBV19 and TRBJ1-5; 8 bases map to TRBD1. CDR1 is LNHDA, CDR2 SQIVND, per germline (reference sequence). Germline trimming cut 4 bases from V and 3 bases from J; bases unmatched to any gene: 2. This CDR3 has 14 residues. For the CDR3, the DNA is TGTGCCAGTAGTACGGACAGGGCCAATCAGCCCCAGCATTTT. Translation: CASSTDRANQPQHF.

CDR3 in amino acids: CASSQVAASGNTIYF. In nucleotides, the CDR3 is TGTGCCAGCAGCCAAGTGGCTGCCTCTGGAAACACCATATATTTT. The V gene is TRBV14, the J gene TRBJ1-3, with D uncertain. CDR1 is SGHDN and CDR2 is FVKESK in the germline V gene. The V and J ends lost 1 base and 0 bases respectively, with 7 bases between them. There are 15 residues in the CDR3.

V usage is TRBV6-5 and J usage is TRBJ1-6; D ambiguous. The V end was cut by 5 bases, the J end by 7 bases, with 12 bases between. The germline CDR1 and CDR2 sequences are MNHEY and SVGAGI. The CDR3 sequence is 14 residues long. As DNA, the CDR3 is TGTGCCAGCAGTCCCGGGATCCCAAATTCACCCCTCCACTTT. Its translation: CASSPGIPNSPLHF.

The chain couples TRBV6-2 or TRBV6-3 to TRBJ2-7; D uncertain. Germline loops: CDR1 MNHEY, CDR2 SVGEGT. The V gene lost 2 bases and the J gene lost 1 base, with 9 bases spanning the gap. The CDR3 runs 14 residues. The CDR3 coding sequence is TGTGCCAGCAGTTACGGCGGCTTTTCCTACGAGCAGTACTTC. Residues: CASSYGGFSYEQYF.

The chain uses TRBV27 and TRBJ1-5; tentatively, D is TRBD1 (5 bases). The CDR3 has 15 residues. CDR1 is MNHEY, CDR2 SMNVEV, per germline (reference sequence). V shed 5 bases and J shed 0 bases, with 11 bases lying between them. The CDR3 sequence is CASSHDSYSNQPQHF. Written as DNA, the CDR3 is TGTGCCAGCAGTCACGACAGTTATAGCAATCAGCCCCAGCATTTT.

J is TRBJ2-1 and V is TRBV20-1, with 10 positions matching TRBD2. Germline V gene data show CDR1 as DFQATT and CDR2 as SNEGSKA (reference sequence). The J segment lost 0 bases and the V segment lost 3 bases, leaving 5 bases of the junction unmatched. CDR3 length: 16 residues. The CDR3 is CSASRLAGVSYNEQFF. CDR3 DNA sequence: TGCAGTGCTAGTCGGCTAGCGGGGGTCTCCTACAATGAGCAGTTCTTC.

This clone was picked up a small number of times. The J gene is TRBJ1-5, the V gene TRBV6-5, with 10 bases identical to TRBD1. The CDR3 is made up of 14 amino acids. Looked up from germline, CDR1 is MNHEY and CDR2 is SVGAGI. Trimming at V came to 6 bases and at J to 2 bases, leaving 1 base not matched to a gene. The CDR3 DNA reads as TGTGCCAGCAGGGGACAGGGGCGCAATCAGCCCCAGCATTTT. It translates to CASRGQGRNQPQHF.

This chain links TRBV9 with TRBJ2-1, with D possibly matching TRBD2 (6 bases). The CDR3 is 15 amino acids. CDR1 and CDR2 (germline): SGDLS, YYNGEE. The germline V and J ends were trimmed by 0 bases and 7 bases, with 14 bases remaining between them. As DNA, the CDR3 is TGTGCCAGCAGCGTAGAGGGACTCGGGGGAAATGAGCAGTTCTTC. Protein sequence: CASSVEGLGGNEQFF.

The genes are TRBV4-1 and TRBJ2-5; weak D call: TRBD1 (6 bases). This CDR3 is built from 15 residues. Germline V gives CDR1 MGHRA, CDR2 YSYEKL. With 3 bases removed from V and 5 bases from J, the gap between germline ends came to 16 bases. In DNA form, the CDR3 reads TGCGCCAGCAGCCAGGGGCCAGGGGTGAGCGAGACCCAGTACTTC. This gives the protein CASSQGPGVSETQYF.

V is TRBV7-9 and J is TRBJ1-1; 8 bases are shared with TRBD1. The length of the CDR3 is 13 residues. V was pared by 5 bases and J by 4 bases, with 3 bases of the junction left unmatched. CDR1 is SEHNR, CDR2 FQNEAQ, per germline (reference sequence). CDR3 sequence reads: CASSRTGSTEAFF. CDR3 in DNA: TGTGCCAGCAGCCGGACAGGGAGCACTGAAGCTTTCTTT.

This chain joins TRBV9 and TRBJ2-1, with 8 bases that match TRBD2. This CDR3 contains 13 residues. CDR1 is SGDLS, CDR2 YYNGEE, per germline. The junction had 6 bases not matched to a gene; V was cut back by 0 bases and J by 13 bases. CDR3 coding DNA: TGTGCCAGCAGCGTAGGAGATAGCGGGGTCCAGTTCTTC. This translates into CASSVGDSGVQFF.

Only one count was recorded for this clone. The V and J genes are TRBV3-1 (or the pseudogene TRBV3-2) and TRBJ1-1; TRBD1 matches at 7 bases. Germline V gene sequence: CDR1 LGHDT, CDR2 YNNKEL (reference sequence). The CDR3 is 14 amino acids. J lost 11 bases, V lost 2 bases, and 11 bases had no gene match. Here the CDR3 reads CASSQPNGQVGAFF. The CDR3 nucleotides read TGTGCCAGCAGCCAACCCAACGGACAGGTCGGTGCTTTCTTT.

This chain links TRBV7-9 with TRBJ1-1; D ambiguous. CDR1 and CDR2 from the germline V gene are SEHNR and FQNEAQ (reference sequence). With 1 base removed from V and 0 bases from J, the gap between germline ends came to 6 bases. The CDR3 is 14 residues long. CDR3 in DNA: TGTGCCAGCAGCTTAGGCAGGCTGAACACTGAAGCTTTCTTT. Translated, it gives CASSLGRLNTEAFF.